This TCR beta chain was recovered during a study of beta chain features in type 1 diabetes. Study-level points and caveats: In type 1 diabetes patients, VDJ junctions had fewer insertions; deletions at these junctions were more frequent. TCRB CDR3s were moderately but significantly shorter in Type 1 diabetes patients in all four CD4+ subsets. Sequencing used cDNA, and cells with high TCR expression could therefore be over-represented.

About this clone: Its antigen is as yet unknown.

The germline V gene encodes CDR1 MNHNS and CDR2 SASEGT. This CDR3 is built from 10 residues. V shed 7 bases and J shed 5 bases, with 6 bases lying between them. Sorted CD4+ subsets: naive, central memory, regulatory, stem cell-like memory (CD45RO/CCR7/CD25/CD127/CD95/CD27 panel). Reverse transcribing all isolated RNA meant expressed TCRB transcripts were sequenced. Sequenced by immunoSEQ multiplex PCR; TCRdb stores in-frame clones only, minus some. The sample holds about 370,000 clones, around 10% seen once. The sequenced material came from central memory CD4+ T cells from blood. The sequence was obtained from a man aged 25-45 years with type 1 diabetes. The genes are TRBV6-1 and TRBJ2-7, with D possibly being TRBD2 (5 bases). CDR3 nucleotide sequence: TGTGCCAGCAAGGGAGACGAGCAGTACTTC. Protein product: CASKGDEQYF.